This T cell receptor beta chain came from a study of cytomegalovirus exposure and HLA in healthy donors. Amplification used 60 Vbeta primers and 13 Jbeta primers. Sequencing was performed with immunoSEQ multiplex PCR; in TCRdb, only in-frame clones are kept and a portion is missing. The sample records fewer than 200,000 clones, about 80% being singletons. Notes on the study in general: A missense DCLRE1C variant was associated with V- and J-gene trimming of TCR beta chains in a later analysis, and an independent cohort replicated the association. Most TCR beta V segments were productive about 90% or about 30% of the time in an earlier analysis. Across donors, sequencing depth was assumed by presence/absence analyses to be roughly uniform.

Worth noting for this clone: The antigen remains undetermined.

Per the germline V gene, CDR1 is LNHDA and CDR2 is SQIVND (reference sequence). The CDR3 loop spans 14 amino acids. The V gene lost 3 bases and the J gene lost 10 bases, with 18 bases spanning the gap. Healthy bone marrow donors made up the donors. Sequenced material: PBMCs. The V and J genes are TRBV19 and TRBJ1-2, with D hard to call. This TCR was sampled from a man aged 18 to 35 in good health and CMV-seropositive. CDR3 coding DNA: TGTGCCAGTAGTATGGTGGGTTTAAGGACTGACTACACCTTC. It specifies CASSMVGLRTDYTF. Full variable domain (missing parts from reference TRBV19 and TRBJ1-2): DGGITQSPKYLFRKEGQNVTLSCEQNLNHDAMYWYRQDPGQGLRLIYYSQIVNDFQKGDIAEGYSVSREKKESFPLTVTSAQKNPTAFYLCASSMVGLRTDYTFGSGTRLTVV.